The rows below give T cell receptor beta chains drawn from one sample of a study of cytomegalovirus exposure and HLA in healthy donors. Profiling relied on immunoSEQ multiplex PCR, and the TCRdb table lists in-frame clones only, not all of them. The profile shows 140,000 to 150,000 clones, 60% to 75% of them singletons. Sequenced input: PBMCs. All receptors derive from a man under 40 in good health and CMV-seronegative. Each CDR3 is given with its conserved first and last residue. A D gene is named only where the DNA matches it firmly. Clone size is stated in some rows and not others, as once, few, many or a class when expanded.

CDR3 length	clone size	D gene	J gene	V gene	CDR3 DNA	CDR3 protein
15	.	.	TRBJ2-7	TRBV4-1	TGCGCCAGCAGCCAAGATCAGGCCCTCTCCTACGAGCAGTACTTC	CASSQDQALSYEQYF
14	few	TRBD1	TRBJ2-7	TRBV5-1	TGCGCCAGCAGCTTATCGACAGGGGGGAACGAGCAGTACTTC	CASSLSTGGNEQYF
18	.	.	TRBJ2-2	TRBV11-3	TGTGCCAGCAGCTTAGCGGTGGGCCCGCCAGGGAACACCGGGGAGCTGTTTTTT	CASSLAVGPPGNTGELFF
14	.	.	TRBJ2-6	TRBV30	TGTGCCTGGAACACAGTGTCGGGAGCCAACGTCCTGACTTTC	CAWNTVSGANVLTF
16	.	.	TRBJ1-1	TRBV29-1	TGCAGCGTTGAAGATACGAGGGAAGGGAGGAACACTGAAGCTTTCTTT	CSVEDTREGRNTEAFF
14	.	.	TRBJ2-2	TRBV6-5	TGTGCCAGCAGTTACTGGCAGAACACCGGGGAGCTGTTTTTT	CASSYWQNTGELFF
14	.	.	TRBJ1-5	TRBV15	TGTGCCATTCTTGACTCCAATAGCAATCAGCCCCAGCATTTT	CAILDSNSNQPQHF
13	.	.	TRBJ1-5	TRBV10-3	TGTGCCACCAAGCGGCAACAAAATCAGCCCCAGCATTTT	CATKRQQNQPQHF
17	.	TRBD1	TRBJ1-5	TRBV19	TGTGCCAGTAGCCACCTTCCCTCAGGGGGCGCGGGGCAGCCCCAGCATTTT	CASSHLPSGGAGQPQHF
14	.	TRBD1	TRBJ1-2	TRBV6-1	TGTGCCAGCAATTTACAGGGGGCTAACTATGGCTACACCTTC	CASNLQGANYGYTF
14	.	.	TRBJ2-7	TRBV5-1	TGCGCCAGCGAAGGGGGCGGGGGGTCCTACGAGCAGTACTTC	CASEGGGGSYEQYF
16	.	TRBD2	TRBJ2-4	TRBV18	TGTGCCAGCTCACCAGGGACTAGCGGGGAGGTGAACATTCAGTACTTC	CASSPGTSGEVNIQYF
15	.	.	TRBJ1-4	TRBV27	TGTGCCAGCAGTGCCGCGGGCTCAACTAATGAAAAACTGTTTTTT	CASSAAGSTNEKLFF
13	.	TRBD2	TRBJ2-5	TRBV29-1	TGCAGCCTAGCGGGCTCTCTCCGGGAGACCCAGTACTTC	CSLAGSLRETQYF
12	.	.	TRBJ1-1	TRBV28	TGTGCCAGCGATATTGGAGGGACTGAAGCTTTCTTT	CASDIGGTEAFF
15	.	.	TRBJ2-5	TRBV5-1	TGCGCCAGCAGCTTATTACAGGGTATTGGAGAGACCCAGTACTTC	CASSLLQGIGETQYF
13	.	.	TRBJ1-2	TRBV19	TGTGCCAGTAGTCTCCGACAGAACTATGGCTACACCTTC	CASSLRQNYGYTF
14	once	TRBD1	TRBJ1-2	TRBV2	TGTGCCAGCAGTGAAACGGGACAGGGAGCCGCCAAAAACTTC	CASSETGQGAAKNF
18	.	TRBD2	TRBJ2-5	TRBV5-4	TGTGCCAGCAGACCTCTTGGGGGTAGCGGGGGGGTTCCTGAGACCCAGTACTTC	CASRPLGGSGGVPETQYF
15	.	TRBD2	TRBJ2-5	TRBV9	TGTGCCAGCAGCTCAAGCGGGAGACCCCAAGAGACCCAGTACTTC	CASSSSGRPQETQYF
16	.	TRBD2	TRBJ2-4	TRBV7-9	TGTGCCAGCAGCCTGAATAGCGGGAAAGCCAAAAACATTCAGTACTTC	CASSLNSGKAKNIQYF
13	.	.	TRBJ2-4	TRBV29-1	TGCAGCGTTGAAACCGGCACCCAAAACAGTCAGTACTTC	CSVETGTQNSQYF
15	.	TRBD2	TRBJ2-7	TRBV9	TGTGCCAGCAGTCATACCGCTAGCGGAAGCTACGAGCAGTACTTC	CASSHTASGSYEQYF
14	few	TRBD2	TRBJ2-7	TRBV2	TGTGCCAGCAGTGGGTTGGGGGGGAGCTACGAGCAGTACTTC	CASSGLGGSYEQYF
14	.	.	TRBJ2-1	TRBV2	TGTGCCAGCAGTGACGACTCTTCCTACAATGAGCAGTTCTTC	CASSDDSSYNEQFF
16	.	.	TRBJ2-2	TRBV21-1	TGTGCCAGCAGCGGGGGACTAGCGAGGAACACCGGGGAGCTGTTTTTT	CASSGGLARNTGELFF
15	.	TRBD2	TRBJ2-7	TRBV6-1	TGTGCCAGCAGTTCCGGGGGGGAGGCTCCCTACGAGCAGTACTTC	CASSSGGEAPYEQYF
15	once	.	TRBJ2-1	TRBV5-1	TGCGCCAGCAGCTTGTTGGGCGGAGGATACAATGAGCAGTTCTTC	CASSLLGGGYNEQFF
14	.	.	TRBJ2-7	TRBV10-2	TGCGCCAGCAGTGCGTTCACTAGGTCGAGTGAGCAGTACTTC	CASSAFTRSSEQYF
15	.	TRBD1	TRBJ1-1	TRBV18	TGTGCCAGCTCACCTACCCGGGACAGAAACACTGAAGCTTTCTTT	CASSPTRDRNTEAFF
13	.	.	TRBJ2-5	TRBV2	TGTGCCAGCAGTTTCCAATCGGGTGAGACCCAGTACTTC	CASSFQSGETQYF
15	.	TRBD1	TRBJ2-5	TRBV15	TGTGCCACCAGCAGAGGGGACAGTAAACAAGAGACCCAGTACTTC	CATSRGDSKQETQYF
16	.	TRBD2	TRBJ2-5	TRBV7-2	TGTGCCAGCAGCTTAGCGCCGGGGGCGGGGGGAGAGACCCAGTACTTC	CASSLAPGAGGETQYF
13	.	.	TRBJ2-5	TRBV5-4	TGTGCCAGCAGCTTGGGGGTCGGGGAGACCCAGTACTTC	CASSLGVGETQYF
13	.	.	TRBJ1-1	TRBV21-1	TGTGCCAGCCCGTGGGAGCGGGGCACTGAAGCTTTCTTT	CASPWERGTEAFF
14	once	.	TRBJ1-2	TRBV21-1	TGTGCCAGCAGCAAAGGACAGGGTAACTATGGCTACACCTTC	CASSKGQGNYGYTF
15	once	.	TRBJ1-1	TRBV6-1	TGTGCCAGCAGTGAGCATGAGGAGGGGAACACTGAAGCTTTCTTT	CASSEHEEGNTEAFF
14	.	.	TRBJ2-7	TRBV6-5	TGTGCCAGCACCGAGGGGGGGAGAGCCTACGAGCAGTACTTC	CASTEGGRAYEQYF
14	.	TRBD1	TRBJ2-1	TRBV27	TGTGCCAGCACCGGGACAGGGGGGTTCAATGAGCAGTTCTTC	CASTGTGGFNEQFF
15	.	TRBD1	TRBJ1-1	TRBV7-9	TGTGCCAGCAGCACCAAATTGGACAGGGACACTGAAGCTTTCTTT	CASSTKLDRDTEAFF
12	.	.	TRBJ2-2	TRBV6-5	TGTGCCAGCAGTGGCGGGACCGGGGAGCTGTTTTTT	CASSGGTGELFF
16	.	TRBD1	TRBJ1-1	TRBV28	TGTGCCAGCAGTGAGCACAGGGGGCACGGGAACACTGAAGCTTTCTTT	CASSEHRGHGNTEAFF
15	.	.	TRBJ2-7	TRBV2	TGTGCCAGCAGTCTCTGGGGGGACAGTGGCTACGAGCAGTACTTC	CASSLWGDSGYEQYF
13	.	.	TRBJ2-1	TRBV21-1	TGTGCCAGCAGCAGCCCAGCGGGAGATGAGCAGTTCTTC	CASSSPAGDEQFF
17	.	TRBD2	TRBJ2-1	TRBV11-3	TGTGCCAGCAGCTTAGCTCCGACTAGCGGAAACTACAATGAGCAGTTCTTC	CASSLAPTSGNYNEQFF
16	.	TRBD2	TRBJ2-7	TRBV5-1	TGCGCCAGCAGCCATAACGTAGCGGGGGGAGCCTACGAGCAGTACTTC	CASSHNVAGGAYEQYF
15	few	TRBD2	TRBJ2-7	TRBV5-1	TGCGCCAGCAGGCCCCCGGGGGGGAGCTCCTACGAGCAGTACTTC	CASRPPGGSSYEQYF
11	.	TRBD1	TRBJ2-5	TRBV2	TGTGCCAGCCAGGGGGTAGAGACCCAGTACTTC	CASQGVETQYF
13	few	.	TRBJ1-1	TRBV2	TGTGCCAGCAGCGGAGAGGGGAACACTGAAGCTTTCTTT	CASSGEGNTEAFF
14	few	.	TRBJ1-2	TRBV14	TGTGCCAGCAGTTCACAGGGAACAGGGCTTGGCTACACCTTC	CASSSQGTGLGYTF
15	.	TRBD2	TRBJ2-7	TRBV7-7	TGTGCTAGCAGCCCCGGACTAGCGGGGGTCGGGGAGCAGTACTTC	CASSPGLAGVGEQYF
15	.	.	TRBJ2-2	TRBV28	TGTGCCAGCACTTACAGGGTGGGGGACGTCGGGGAGCTGTTTTTT	CASTYRVGDVGELFF
12	.	.	TRBJ1-2	TRBV2	TGTGCCAGCAGTGTCTTGGGAGGCCGGATCACCTTC	CASSVLGGRITF